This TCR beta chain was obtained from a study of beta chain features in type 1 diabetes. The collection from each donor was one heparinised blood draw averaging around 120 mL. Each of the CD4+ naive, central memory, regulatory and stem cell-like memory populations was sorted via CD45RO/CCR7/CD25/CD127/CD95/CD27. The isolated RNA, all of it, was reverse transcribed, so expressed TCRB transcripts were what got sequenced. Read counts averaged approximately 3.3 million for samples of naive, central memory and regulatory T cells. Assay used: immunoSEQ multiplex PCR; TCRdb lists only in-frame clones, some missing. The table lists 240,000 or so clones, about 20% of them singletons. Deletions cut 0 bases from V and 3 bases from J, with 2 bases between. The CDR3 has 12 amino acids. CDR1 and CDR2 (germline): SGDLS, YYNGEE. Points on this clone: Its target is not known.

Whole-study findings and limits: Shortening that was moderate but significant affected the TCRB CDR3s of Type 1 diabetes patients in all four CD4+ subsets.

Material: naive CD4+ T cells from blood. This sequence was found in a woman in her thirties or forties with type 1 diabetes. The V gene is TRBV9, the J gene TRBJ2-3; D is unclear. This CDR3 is CASSVVTDTQYF. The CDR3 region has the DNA TGTGCCAGCAGCGTAGTAACAGATACGCAGTATTTT.